This TCR beta chain was sequenced for a study of T cell clonality in common variable immunodeficiency. Equal genomic DNA amounts from CVID and control samples were sequenced. Produced via immunoSEQ multiplex PCR; TCRdb's table is partial and in-frame only. The sample is made up of tens of thousands of clones, none counted only once. The study's findings and limits: What drives increased CVID clonality needs T cell subpopulation sequencing.

CDR1 is DFQATT, CDR2 SNEGSKA, per germline (reference sequence). The CDR3 length is 16 residues. Trimming removed 0 bases from V and 5 bases from J; junction bases left unmatched: 9. In regard to this clone: The antigen is not known. The CDR3 end is not reached by the read, which stops 3 residues before it; the germline J gene fills it in.

This TCR came from a person between 18 and 75 years old in good health. V and J are TRBV20-1 and TRBJ2-1, with 8 nucleotides matching TRBD2. The sequenced sample consisted of peripheral blood mononuclear cells. The covered CDR3 bases are TGCAGTGCTAGAGATCAACGGGAGGGGATAAACAATGAG. Translating it yields CSARDQREGINNE. The entire CDR3 protein is CSARDQREGINNEQFF.